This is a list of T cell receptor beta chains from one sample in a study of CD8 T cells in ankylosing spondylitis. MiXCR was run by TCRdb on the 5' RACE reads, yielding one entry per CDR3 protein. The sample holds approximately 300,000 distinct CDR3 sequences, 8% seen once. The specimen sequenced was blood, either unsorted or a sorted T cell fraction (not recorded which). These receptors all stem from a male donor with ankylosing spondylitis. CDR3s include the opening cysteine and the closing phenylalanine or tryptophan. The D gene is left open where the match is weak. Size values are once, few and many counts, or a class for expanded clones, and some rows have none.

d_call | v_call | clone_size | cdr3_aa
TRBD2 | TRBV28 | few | CASSFPRVAGVSPHEQYF
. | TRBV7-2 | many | CASRTLLEGSTF
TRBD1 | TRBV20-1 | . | CSASGTAAYEQYF
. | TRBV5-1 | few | CASSFLPRGPGELFF
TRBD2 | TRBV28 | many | CASRREGFLAGEEQFF
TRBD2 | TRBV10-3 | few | CAVSGREYNEQFF
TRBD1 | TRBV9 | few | CASSGQGAQGDTQYF
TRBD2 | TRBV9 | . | CASSVATSGFYEQYF
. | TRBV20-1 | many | CSARDLRKPSDEQFF
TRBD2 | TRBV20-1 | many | CSAEGGREEQYF
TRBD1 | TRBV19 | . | CASSMDRVKQYF
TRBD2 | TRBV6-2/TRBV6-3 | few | CASILTSGSSEQFF
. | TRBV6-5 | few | CASSYYGSEGNTIYF
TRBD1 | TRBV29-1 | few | CSVGEGAYNEQFF
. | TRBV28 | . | CASISRGIIRRGADTQYF
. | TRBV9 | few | CASSDTRNNEQFF
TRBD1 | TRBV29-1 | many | CSAKPTGSATEAFF